This TCR beta chain is from a study of shared clonotypes between healthy human individuals. This table comes from immunoSEQ multiplex PCR, and its TCRdb copy is limited to in-frame clones, with some not included. This sample yields approximately 1.5 million clones, of which 98% are seen a single time; roughly 0.35% belongs to the top ten. The germline V gene has CDR1 SGHKS and CDR2 YYEKEE (reference sequence). The J segment lost 4 bases and the V segment lost 5 bases, leaving 9 bases of the junction unmatched. The CDR3 totals 17 residues. The healthy adult donors were HIV-negative and reported no recent acute infections or vaccinations.

The receptor was isolated from a man aged 30 to 45 in good health. The chain couples TRBV5-5 to TRBJ2-5; 15 nucleotides align to TRBD2. Sequencing was done on a sample of naive CD4+ T cells sorted from blood. The sample's subset: CD45RA+ positively selected. In nucleotides, the CDR3 is TGTGCCAGCAGGTCACTAACGGGACTAGCGGGGGGAGAGACCCAGTACTTC. Translated: CASRSLTGLAGGETQYF.